This is a list of T cell receptor beta chains from one sample in a study of vaccination and CD4 T cells after COVID-19. MiXCR was run by TCRdb on the PCR reads, yielding one entry per CDR3 protein. This sample has around 20,000 distinct CDR3 sequences; less than 35% occur once, and the top ten carry 2.6%. No antigen has been assigned to these receptors. This specimen was CD4+ T cells from blood, cultured in vitro, taken about 7 months after SARS-CoV-2 vaccination. These receptors all come from a human donor who had recovered from COVID-19. CDR3s include the opening cysteine and the closing phenylalanine or tryptophan. A D gene is named only where the DNA matches it firmly. Clone size appears in some rows only: once, few, many, or a class for an expanded clone.

V gene	D gene	clone size	J gene	CDR3 DNA	CDR3 protein
TRBV4-1	TRBD1	NA	TRBJ1-1	TGCGCCAGCAGCCAAGGGACAGGGGGCGGGAACACTGAAGCTTTCTTT	CASSQGTGGGNTEAFF
TRBV20-1	NA	NA	TRBJ1-5	TGCAGTGCTAGCACAGGGTATCAGCCCCAGCATTTT	CSASTGYQPQHF
TRBV7-2	TRBD2	few	TRBJ2-7	TGTGCCAGCAGCACCCTAGCGGGACCGTACGAGCAGTACTTC	CASSTLAGPYEQYF
TRBV10-3	NA	NA	TRBJ1-2	TGTGCCACCGGACAGATCCTCCTTCCGGGCTACACCTTC	CATGQILLPGYTF
TRBV19	NA	few	TRBJ2-5	TGTGCCAGTAGTATATTCCAGGGCGTAGAGACCCAGTACTTC	CASSIFQGVETQYF
TRBV9	NA	once	TRBJ1-1	TGTGCCAGCAGCGTAGGACCGCTGAACACTGAAGCTTTCTTT	CASSVGPLNTEAFF
TRBV28	NA	few	TRBJ1-5	TGTGCCAGCAGTTCCCCGCCAAATCAGCCCCAGCATTTT	CASSSPPNQPQHF
TRBV6-1	NA	NA	TRBJ2-3	TGTGCCAGCATCACTTCGGGGGTAGTCGGAGATACGCAGTATTTT	CASITSGVVGDTQYF
TRBV6-1	TRBD1	NA	TRBJ1-2	TGTGCCAGCAGCTTGGACAGGGGAATTCATGGCTACACCTTC	CASSLDRGIHGYTF
TRBV7-7	NA	few	TRBJ2-7	TGTGCTAGCAGCTTAAATCCGGATTCCTACGAGCAGTACTTC	CASSLNPDSYEQYF
TRBV25-1	NA	few	TRBJ2-3	TGTGCCAGCAGTGAAAGGAACACAGATACGCAGTATTTT	CASSERNTDTQYF
TRBV19	NA	NA	TRBJ2-5	TGTGCCAGTAATGGTTTTGGAGAGACCCAGTACTTC	CASNGFGETQYF
TRBV28	TRBD2	few	TRBJ2-5	TGTGCCAGCAGTTTGCGGGAGGGCCCTCGGGAGACCCAGTACTTC	CASSLREGPRETQYF
TRBV19	TRBD2	NA	TRBJ2-7	TGTGCCAGTAGCACCGGGACTAGCGGACGCGAGCAGTACTTC	CASSTGTSGREQYF
TRBV6-1	TRBD2	NA	TRBJ2-3	TGTGCCACCCGGGGGGGAAGCACAGATACGCAGTATTTT	CATRGGSTDTQYF
TRBV6-1	TRBD2	NA	TRBJ2-3	TGTGCCAGCCGGACTAGCGAGCTCCTTAGCACAGATACGCAGTATTTT	CASRTSELLSTDTQYF
TRBV20-1	NA	few	TRBJ2-3	TGCAGTGCCATTGACTACCCCACAGATACGCAGTATTTT	CSAIDYPTDTQYF
TRBV28	NA	NA	TRBJ2-7	TGTGCCAGCAGTTTAGACGGGGGTCAGGGCTACGAGCAGTACTTC	CASSLDGGQGYEQYF
TRBV5-1	TRBD2	NA	TRBJ2-5	TGCGCCAGCAGCTCAAGGACTAGCGACCAAGAGACCCAGTACTTC	CASSSRTSDQETQYF
TRBV6-1	NA	NA	TRBJ2-7	TGTGCCAGCAGTGAAGCGCCGATTGCTTACGAGCAGTACTTC	CASSEAPIAYEQYF
TRBV5-1	NA	NA	TRBJ1-2	TGCGCCAGCAGCTTTAGAGGGGAGGGGAGCTATGGCTACACCTTC	CASSFRGEGSYGYTF
TRBV7-2	TRBD1	few	TRBJ2-1	TGTGCCAGCAGCTCCTGGACAGGCCACAATGAGCAGTTCTTC	CASSSWTGHNEQFF
TRBV15	TRBD1	few	TRBJ2-7	TGTGCCACCAGCAGAGAGGAGACAGGGCAGACCTGGGGCTCCTACGAGCAGTACTTC	CATSREETGQTWGSYEQYF
TRBV7-6	NA	few	TRBJ2-5	TGTGCCAGCAGCTTAGGGGTCCAAGAGACCCAGTACTTC	CASSLGVQETQYF
TRBV20-1	TRBD1	NA	TRBJ2-7	TGCAGTGCTAGAGGGACAGGGGTAGTCTACGAGCAGTACTTC	CSARGTGVVYEQYF